In its sample, the clone carrying this T cell receptor beta chain ranks as medium-sized (0.01 to 0.1%). The entry originates in a study of T cell responses to AZD1222 COVID-19 vaccine. Study in general: Second-dose groups at about 4 or about 12 weeks were pooled.

The CDR3 runs 17 residues. J was trimmed by 6 bases and V by 3 bases; bases with no gene match: 12. Germline V gives CDR1 SGDLS, CDR2 YYNGEE. Here immunoSEQ multiplex PCR was the method, and the copy in TCRdb shows in-frame clones only, minus some. There are some 130,000 clones in the sample; roughly 89% occur only once, and 1.5% to 2% lies in the top ten. Material: peripheral blood, obtained on day 0 of AZD1222 vaccination. The sequence was collected from an adult in good health. The chain is built from TRBV9 and TRBJ2-2, with TRBD2 matching over 9 bases. The CDR3 loop reads CASSGNSGSLRAGELFF. CDR3 coding DNA: TGTGCCAGCAGCGGCAATAGCGGGAGTTTGAGGGCCGGGGAGCTGTTTTTT. The variable domain in full, completed from reference TRBV9 and TRBJ2-2, reads DSGVTQTPKHLITATGQRVTLRCSPRSGDLSVYWYQQSLDQGLQFLIQYYNGEERAKGNILERFSAQQFPDLHSELNLSSLELGDSALYFCASSGNSGSLRAGELFFGEGSRLTVL.